This T cell receptor (beta chain) derives from a study of CD4+ T cells in melanoma. Study results and limitations: A reported correlation linked neoantigen-specific CD4+ T cells to CD8+, macrophage and B cell function.

Here immunoSEQ multiplex PCR was the method, and the copy in TCRdb shows in-frame clones only, minus some. In the table there are roughly 60,000 clones, nearly 70% of which are singletons. CDR1 SGHKS and CDR2 YYEKEE come from the germline V gene (reference sequence). CDR3 length: 16 residues. This clone was detected only a few times. Its antigen is unknown. One end of the junction fails to match germline, which may point to a read error. The V call is TRBV5-5, the J call TRBJ2-1; 12 bases align to TRBD2. This receptor was taken from a human donor with melanoma. Input material: tumor tissue. The CDR3 protein is CASSLEFSSGGAYSIF. The DNA for the CDR3 is TGTGCCAGCAGCTTGGAGTTCTCTAGCGGGGGGGCATATTCGATCTTC.